What follows are 7 T cell receptor beta chains derived from one specimen sequenced in a study of tumor-infiltrating lymphocytes in primary liver carcinoma. Starting material of 450 to 550 ng total RNA yielded TCR beta cDNA via a constant-region primer. Sequencing libraries for TCR beta derived from three nested multiplex PCR rounds that used slightly modified ARM-PCR. The first two PCR rounds used TRBV1-TRBV30 forward primers with a C-beta reverse primer, nine to ten cycles each. TCRdb reanalysed the multiplex PCR reads using MiXCR and keeps one entry per CDR3 protein. The data hold under 200,000 distinct CDR3 sequences, with roughly two thirds observed a single time. Germline DNA was also extracted, while the blood RNA originated from unsorted whole blood. The specimen sequenced was peripheral blood. All receptors derive from a woman aged 60-75 years with primary liver carcinoma and hepatitis B virus infection.

CDR3 residues: CALSPLNTEAFF. Here the CDR3 DNA reads TGTGCCTTGAGCCCTTTAAACACTGAAGCTTTCTTT. The chain is built from TRBV30 and TRBJ1-1; D is unclear. Per the germline V gene, CDR1 is GTSNPN and CDR2 is SVGIG (reference sequence). Trimming removed 7 bases from V and 2 bases from J, with 11 bases in between. The CDR3 extends over 12 amino acids.

In regard to this clonotype: One base away lies a much larger clone, so this may be a sequencing read error. J is TRBJ2-3 and V is TRBV6-1, with 9 bases matching TRBD2. This CDR3 region has 15 residues. Germline V CDR1 and CDR2: MNHNS, SASEGT. DNA for the CDR3: TGTGTCAGCCGGTCTAGCGGGAAGGGCACAGATACGCAGTATTTT. Protein product: CVSRSSGKGTDTQYF.

This chain connects TRBV13 to TRBJ2-1; TRBD1 might be the D (6 bases). Between the trimmed V and J ends, which lost 5 bases and 10 bases, there was a span of 21 bases. Germline values: CDR1 PRHDT, CDR2 FYEKMQ (reference sequence). This CDR3 contains 15 residues. The CDR3 loop reads CASSPRQDVAYEQFF. The CDR3 DNA reads TGTGCCAGCAGCCCCAGACAGGATGTTGCCTACGAGCAGTTCTTC.

With regard to this clonotype: Since a much larger clone is just one base distant, this may be a read error. The chain links TRBV29-1 to TRBJ2-3, with TRBD2 matching 11 bases. The junction had 14 bases not matched to a gene; V was cut back by 7 bases and J by 11 bases. CDR3 size: 14 residues. Germline values: CDR1 SQVTM, CDR2 ANQGSEA. For the CDR3, the DNA is TGCAGCGCCGCCCCCGGGACTAGCGGCAGAATGCAGTATTTT. It is translated as CSAAPGTSGRMQYF.

The rearrangement links TRBV10-3 to TRBJ1-2; D possibly corresponds to TRBD1 (6 bases). Trimming left V 6 bases short and J 6 bases short, with 8 bases between. The length of the CDR3 is 11 residues. Germline V gene lookup returns CDR1 ENHRY and CDR2 SYGVKD. CDR3 amino acids: CAISNRDGYTF. Written as DNA, the CDR3 is TGTGCCATCAGCAACAGGGATGGCTACACCTTC.

This clonotype has at least ten counts. Written as DNA, the CDR3 is TGTGCCAGCAGTCTAGAGGGACAGACCTCCTACGAGCAGTACTTC. It encodes CASSLEGQTSYEQYF. The genes are TRBV12-3 or TRBV12-4 and TRBJ2-7; TRBD1 agrees at 7 bases. This CDR3 has 15 residues. Germline trimming cut 5 bases from V and 0 bases from J; bases unmatched to any gene: 7.

This clonotype has a single count. Compared with germline, one end of the junction differs, possibly owing to a read error. This chain uses TRBV4-1 with TRBJ1-5; D remains ambiguous. From germline, CDR1 is MGHRA and CDR2 YSYEKL. This CDR3 is 15 amino acids long. CDR3 sequence reads: CTSSQVGLNNQPQHF. The DNA for the CDR3 is TGCACCAGCAGCCAAGTCGGGCTAAACAATCAGCCCCAGCATTTT.